These T cell receptor beta chains were read from a single sample in a study of OX40 agonist ivuxolimab in advanced cancers. The repertoire was sequenced with immunoSEQ multiplex PCR; TCRdb's copy has only in-frame clones and lacks some. The sample records 20,000 to 25,000 clones, just over 90% being singletons. The specimen was CD4+ or CD8+ T cells sorted from blood, collected in a trial of the OX40 agonist ivuxolimab. The receptor set was obtained from an adult with an advanced solid tumor such as melanoma, head and neck, liver or kidney cancer. Each CDR3 is given with its conserved first and last residue. Each record gives: J gene, V gene, clone size, D gene, CDR3 DNA, CDR3 protein. The D gene is left open where the match is weak. Only some rows state a clone size, as once, few, many or a class for expanded clones.

J gene: TRBJ2-7
V gene: TRBV6-7
clone size: NA
D gene: NA
CDR3 DNA: TGTGCCAGCAGTTACTCGAGCAGGGCCAGCTCCTACGAGCAGTACTTC
CDR3 protein: CASSYSSRASSYEQYF

J gene: TRBJ2-7
V gene: TRBV30
clone size: NA
D gene: TRBD2
CDR3 DNA: TGTGCCTGGAGTCCGGGAGGAGGCTCCTACGAGCAGTACTTC
CDR3 protein: CAWSPGGGSYEQYF

J gene: TRBJ2-3
V gene: TRBV29-1
clone size: NA
D gene: TRBD2
CDR3 DNA: TGCAGCGTTGGCGGGGGGGGGTCCGCCCACGAGGATACGCAGTATTTT
CDR3 protein: CSVGGGGSAHEDTQYF

J gene: TRBJ1-1
V gene: TRBV30
clone size: NA
D gene: NA
CDR3 DNA: TGTGCCTGCGGATCCAACACTGAAGCTTTCTTT
CDR3 protein: CACGSNTEAFF

J gene: TRBJ1-1
V gene: TRBV21-1
clone size: few
D gene: NA
CDR3 DNA: NA
CDR3 protein: CASSKVGGGTEAFF

J gene: TRBJ2-3
V gene: TRBV15
clone size: NA
D gene: NA
CDR3 DNA: TGTGCCACCAGCAGGGTGATCTCGGGTCCTAGCACAGATACGCAGTATTTT
CDR3 protein: CATSRVISGPSTDTQYF

J gene: TRBJ2-7
V gene: TRBV30
clone size: NA
D gene: NA
CDR3 DNA: TGTGCCTGGAGTGTACGGAATAGGGCTCACTACGAGCAGTACTTC
CDR3 protein: CAWSVRNRAHYEQYF

J gene: TRBJ2-7
V gene: TRBV4-2
clone size: NA
D gene: NA
CDR3 DNA: TGTGCCAGCAGCCAAGATCGGGGGAGCTTCTACGAGCAGTACTTC
CDR3 protein: CASSQDRGSFYEQYF

J gene: TRBJ2-5
V gene: TRBV29-1
clone size: NA
D gene: NA
CDR3 DNA: TGCAGCGTTGATTCAGGGATCCAAGAGACCCAGTACTTC
CDR3 protein: CSVDSGIQETQYF

J gene: TRBJ1-5
V gene: TRBV7-2
clone size: NA
D gene: NA
CDR3 DNA: TGTGCCAGCAGCTTAGGGACAGCAAATCAGCCCCAGCATTTT
CDR3 protein: CASSLGTANQPQHF

J gene: TRBJ2-7
V gene: TRBV7-9
clone size: NA
D gene: NA
CDR3 DNA: TGTGCCAGCAGCATCGGCGGGGCTTACTACGAGCAGTACTTC
CDR3 protein: CASSIGGAYYEQYF

J gene: TRBJ1-5
V gene: TRBV6-5
clone size: NA
D gene: NA
CDR3 DNA: TGTGCCAGCAGTTACTCCGGGCAGGGCAATCAGCCCCAGCATTTT
CDR3 protein: CASSYSGQGNQPQHF

J gene: TRBJ1-4
V gene: TRBV27
clone size: NA
D gene: NA
CDR3 DNA: TGTGCCAGCAGTCCTTCCGGGGGGCCCTATGAAAAACTGTTTTTT
CDR3 protein: CASSPSGGPYEKLFF

J gene: TRBJ2-7
V gene: TRBV6-5
clone size: NA
D gene: TRBD2
CDR3 DNA: TGTGCCAGCAGTTTAACCGGGACTAGGGACGAGCAGTACTTC
CDR3 protein: CASSLTGTRDEQYF

J gene: TRBJ2-6
V gene: TRBV11-1
clone size: NA
D gene: NA
CDR3 DNA: TGTGCCAGCAGCCCGCCCTTGAGCTCTGGGGCCAACGTCCTGACTTTC
CDR3 protein: CASSPPLSSGANVLTF